This TCR beta chain derives from a study of blood T cell repertoires in COVID-19. Across the study: PBMCs, B-cell-depleted T cells, or T cells were the source of the cDNA or gDNA that made up the material.

The CDR3 totals 14 residues. The germline V gene has CDR1 LNHDA and CDR2 SQIVND (reference sequence). Trimming cost V 4 bases and J 9 bases; bases outside gene matches: 6. Authors' analysis steps: Reference gene primer amplification gave nucleated cell count estimates. Sequencing used immunoSEQ multiplex PCR; TCRdb keeps in-frame clones, though not all of them. The DNA was the basis for D and trimming; V, J and clone size are from that table. This sample has about 160,000 clones; roughly 90% occur once, and the top ten carry approximately 3%. The chain recombines TRBV19 with TRBJ2-1; 10 nucleotides match TRBD2. This TCR came from a man aged 60 to 69 with acute or convalescent COVID-19. What was sequenced was peripheral blood. CDR3 bases: TGTGCCAGTAGTAGAGCGGGGGGGCCGATTGAGCAGTTCTTC. As protein: CASSRAGGPIEQFF.